This TCR beta chain was documented in a study of CD8+ T cells in alopecia areata (dated by TCRdb to between 2018 and 2020). Background for the entire study: Skin from C3H/HeJ donors aged 6-12 months with spontaneous alopecia was grafted onto female C3H/HeJ recipients aged roughly 7-10 weeks. Amplification of TCRbeta CDR3 regions was done by immunoSEQ multiplex PCR using 35 Vbeta forward primers and 13 Jbeta reverse primers. RNA came from the PAXgene miRNA kit for fixed scalp, the miRNeasy kit for PBMCs, and the RNeasy kit for mouse skin. Human TCRbeta sequencing covered scalp tissue and sorted CD4+ and CD8+ peripheral blood T cells from patchy and totalis/universalis alopecia areata patients and healthy controls. In both human patients and the C3H/HeJ mouse model, the study applied high-throughput TCRbeta sequencing to look at T cell clonal expansion in alopecia areata. Scalp clonality was compared among normal scalp (n=4), patchy alopecia areata scalp (n=8), and alopecia totalis/universalis scalp (n=8).

The germline V gene specifies NNHDY as CDR1 and SYVADS as CDR2. V lost 5 bases and J lost 0 bases, and the count of bases not matched to a germline gene is 3. Reading from cysteine to phenylalanine, the CDR3 counts 14 amino acids. Only the CDR3 bases that were read are kept: 30 of them, in frame from base 1. This clone was counted between two and nine times. The antigen it recognizes is unknown. Mouse gene names and germline sequences are used here. The DNA ends 4 residues before the CDR3 does, and the rest of the CDR3 is filled in from the germline J gene. What the study reported, not specific to this receptor: Shared TCR sequences between patients were less evident than in mice, which may be partly attributable to HLA diversity in the patient population. Compared with normal scalp, lesional scalp, particularly in alopecia totalis/universalis, had higher clonality and more expanded CD8+ clones, which suggests antigenic drive. Resident alphabeta T cells in normal human skin are also sequenced, complicating scalp TCR repertoire analysis, unlike mouse skin dominated by gammadelta T cells.

The receptor library was made with the immunoSEQ multiplex PCR assay. RNA was extracted from all samples and reverse transcribed into cDNA, which served as template for TCR sequencing. First-strand cDNA was synthesized with SuperScript III using a 2:1 mix of oligo-dT and random hexamers. A synthetic immune receptor repertoire was used to measure amplification bias, and any remaining bias was corrected computationally. Sequencing of the libraries was done on Illumina HiSeq with 60 bp reads that cover the CDR3, reading from J toward V. The study's processing was this. Raw reads were preprocessed to remove errors, and CDR3 was defined by IMGT conventions from the conserved cysteine to phenylalanine. Clonality was computed by normalizing Shannon entropy by log2 of the number of productive unique TCRs and subtracting the result from 1. Whether scalp clones were CD4 or CD8 was inferred by matching scalp TCRbeta sequences against CD4 and CD8 repertoires sorted from blood. Drawn from immuneACCESS, this table holds only the in-frame rearrangements with V and J called that TCRdb kept. Clones are partly lost; checked studies trace under half to an unresolved V gene and leave the rest unexplained. The DNA was the basis for D and trimming; V, J and clone size are from that table. The table records 270,000 or so clones for this sample, and not one of them appears only once. The ten top clones hold around 1.2% of the sample.

Cells from mouse cutaneous lymph nodes were pooled, stained for CD4, CD8alpha, NKG2D, NKG2ACE and other markers, and then sorted on a BD Influx. The receptor comes from a C3H/HeJ mouse with alopecia areata. This mouse strain bears the MHC haplotype H2-k. The chain was built from TRBV13-3 and TRBJ1-1; TRBD1 aligns with 8 central bases. Source material: CD4+ T cells sorted from a lymph node. CDR3 DNA, as far as it was read: TGTGCCAGCAGACTGGGACAGGCAAACACA. The translation is CASRLGQANT. The whole CDR3 protein reads CASRLGQANTEVFF.